What follows describes a single TCR beta chain. Its antigen is still unknown. Aged 18 to 65, hyperthyroidism patients had been newly diagnosed, with under 2 months' duration. Among the exclusions were patients with other autoimmune diseases, uncontrolled infections, pregnancy or lactation. These data belong to a study of Graves' ophthalmopathy and Graves' hyperthyroidism. The CDR3 totals 13 residues. Germline CDR1 is PRHDT and CDR2 is FYEKMQ (reference sequence). Trimming removed 4 bases from V and 5 bases from J, with 12 bases in between. Study-wide findings and caveats: Using 13 signatures, a model distinguished ophthalmopathy from stable hyperthyroidism, reaching around 88% sensitivity and 81.08% specificity.

The authors amplified TCR beta CDR3 regions from RNA transcripts. The workflow started with a first-round RT-PCR run with HTBI primers and then moved on to a second-round multiplex PCR. TCRdb passed the multiplex PCR reads through MiXCR, listing each CDR3 protein once. The sample lists approximately 1.2 million distinct CDR3 sequences; less than 45% were seen once. The TCR was taken from an adult man with Graves' hyperthyroidism. This chain joins TRBV13 and TRBJ2-7; D is perhaps TRBD2 (5 bases). The material sequenced was peripheral blood or thyroid tissue (not recorded which). The CDR3: CASSSTEGDEQYF. Written as DNA, the CDR3 is TGTGCCAGCAGCTCTACAGAGGGTGACGAGCAGTACTTC.